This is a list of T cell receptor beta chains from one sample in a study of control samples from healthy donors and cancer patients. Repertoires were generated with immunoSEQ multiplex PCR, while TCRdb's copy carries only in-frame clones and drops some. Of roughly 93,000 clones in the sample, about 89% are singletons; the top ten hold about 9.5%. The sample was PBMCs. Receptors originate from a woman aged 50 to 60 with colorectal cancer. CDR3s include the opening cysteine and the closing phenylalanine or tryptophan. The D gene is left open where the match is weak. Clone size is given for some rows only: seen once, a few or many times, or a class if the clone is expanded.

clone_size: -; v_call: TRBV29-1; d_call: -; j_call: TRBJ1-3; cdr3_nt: TGCAGCGTTGAAGTTAGGGGGAGATCTGGAAACACCATATATTTT; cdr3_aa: CSVEVRGRSGNTIYF
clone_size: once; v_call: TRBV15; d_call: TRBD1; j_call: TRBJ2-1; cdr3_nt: TGTGCCACCAGCAGAGATGCGGGACAGGGGATAAATGAGCAGTTCTTC; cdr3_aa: CATSRDAGQGINEQFF
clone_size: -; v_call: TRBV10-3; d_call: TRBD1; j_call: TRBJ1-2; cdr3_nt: TGTGCCATACGTGGGACAGCAGCTAACTATGGCTACACCTTC; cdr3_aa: CAIRGTAANYGYTF
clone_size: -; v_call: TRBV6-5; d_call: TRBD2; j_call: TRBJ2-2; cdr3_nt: TGTGCCAGTTCCCGGGGGGGGTTTAACACCGGGGAGCTGTTTTTT; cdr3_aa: CASSRGGFNTGELFF
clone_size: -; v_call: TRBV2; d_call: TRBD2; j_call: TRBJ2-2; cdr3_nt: TGTGCCAGCAATCGGGAGGGAGGAGGGAACACCGGGGAGCTGTTTTTT; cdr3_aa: CASNREGGGNTGELFF
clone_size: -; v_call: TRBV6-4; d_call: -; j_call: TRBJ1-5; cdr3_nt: TGTGCCAGCAGGGATGGGCAGGATGGCAATCAGCCCCAGCATTTT; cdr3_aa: CASRDGQDGNQPQHF
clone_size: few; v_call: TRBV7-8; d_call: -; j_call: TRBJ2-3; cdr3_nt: TGTGCCAGCAGCGACTCCGGACTGTATACGCAGTATTTT; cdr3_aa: CASSDSGLYTQYF
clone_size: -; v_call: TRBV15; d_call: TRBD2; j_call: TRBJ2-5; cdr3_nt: TGTGCCACCAGCAGAGCAGGACTAGCGGGGCAAGAGACCCAGTACTTC; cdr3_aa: CATSRAGLAGQETQYF
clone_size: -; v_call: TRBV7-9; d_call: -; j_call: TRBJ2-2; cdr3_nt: TGTGCCAGCAGTTTCAAAGGGGGGGCGAACACCGGGGAGCTGTTTTTT; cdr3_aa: CASSFKGGANTGELFF
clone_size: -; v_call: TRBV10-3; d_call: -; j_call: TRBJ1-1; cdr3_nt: TGTGCCATCAGTGTTGCAGGGACAAACACTGAAGCTTTCTTT; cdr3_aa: CAISVAGTNTEAFF
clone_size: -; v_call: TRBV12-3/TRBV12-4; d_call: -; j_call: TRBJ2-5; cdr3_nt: TGTGCCAGCAGTTTTCAGGGACGAGAGACCCAGTACTTC; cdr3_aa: CASSFQGRETQYF
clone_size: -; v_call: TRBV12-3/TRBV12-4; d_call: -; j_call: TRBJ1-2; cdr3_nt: TGTGCCAGCAGTTTGATCCCTAACTATGGCTACACCTTC; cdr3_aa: CASSLIPNYGYTF
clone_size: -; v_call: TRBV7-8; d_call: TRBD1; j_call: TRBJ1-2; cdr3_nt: TGTGCCAGCAGCCCGGGACAGGGTCGTGGCTACACCTTC; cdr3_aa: CASSPGQGRGYTF
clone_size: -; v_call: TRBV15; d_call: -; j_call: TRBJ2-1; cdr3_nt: TGTGCCACCAGCAGAGAAGGGGGGGCCTGGAGTGAGCAGTTCTTC; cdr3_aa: CATSREGGAWSEQFF
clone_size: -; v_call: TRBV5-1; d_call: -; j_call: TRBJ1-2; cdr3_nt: TGCGCCAGCAGCTATCGGACGGAGCCTAACTATGGCTACACCTTC; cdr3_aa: CASSYRTEPNYGYTF
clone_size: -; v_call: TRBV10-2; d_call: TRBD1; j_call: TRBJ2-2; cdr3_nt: TGCGCCAGCAGAGTAGGGGGCGGCACCGGGGAGCTGTTTTTT; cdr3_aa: CASRVGGGTGELFF
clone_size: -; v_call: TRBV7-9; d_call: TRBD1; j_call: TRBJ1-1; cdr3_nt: TGTGCCAGCAGCTTGGACAGGGAGGATCCTGAAGCTTTCTTT; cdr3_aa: CASSLDREDPEAFF
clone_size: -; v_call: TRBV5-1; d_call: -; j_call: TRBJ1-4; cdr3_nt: TGCGCCAGCAGCTTGGGGGACGGTGGTGGACGGGAAAAACTGTTTTTT; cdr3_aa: CASSLGDGGGREKLFF
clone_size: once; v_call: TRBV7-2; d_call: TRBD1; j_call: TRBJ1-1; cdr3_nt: TGTGCCAGCAGCTTCCAGGGGGTGGCCACTGAAGCTTTCTTT; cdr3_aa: CASSFQGVATEAFF
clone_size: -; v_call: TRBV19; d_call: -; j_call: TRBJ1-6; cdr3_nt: TGTGCCAGTAGTATCCGGGTCTCCACCTCACCCCTCCACTTT; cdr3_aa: CASSIRVSTSPLHF
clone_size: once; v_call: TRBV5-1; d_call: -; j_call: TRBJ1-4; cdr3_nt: TGCGCCAGCAGCCTTGTGCCAGGGGACGAAAAACTGTTTTTT; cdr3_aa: CASSLVPGDEKLFF
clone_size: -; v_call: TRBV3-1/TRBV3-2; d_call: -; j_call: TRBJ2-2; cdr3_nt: TGTGCCAGCAGCCAACAGAACACCGGGGAGCTGTTTTTT; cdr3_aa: CASSQQNTGELFF
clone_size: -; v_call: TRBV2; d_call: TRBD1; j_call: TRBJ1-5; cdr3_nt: TGTGCCAGCAGTCGACAGGGGCTGGGCAATCAGCCCCAGCATTTT; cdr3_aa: CASSRQGLGNQPQHF
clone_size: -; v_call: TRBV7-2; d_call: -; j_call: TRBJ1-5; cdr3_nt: TGTGCCAGCAGCCCCCAACTAGATCAGCCCCAGCATTTT; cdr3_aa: CASSPQLDQPQHF
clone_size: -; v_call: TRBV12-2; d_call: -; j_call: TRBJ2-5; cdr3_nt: TGTGCAAGTCGCTTTTCTTTGACTGCCGGGAGAGAGACCCAGTACTTC; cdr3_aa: CASRFSLTAGRETQYF
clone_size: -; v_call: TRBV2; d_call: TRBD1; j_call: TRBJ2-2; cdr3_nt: TGTGCCAGCGGGGGGACAGGAGGAGGTAACGGGGAGCTGTTTTTT; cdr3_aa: CASGGTGGGNGELFF
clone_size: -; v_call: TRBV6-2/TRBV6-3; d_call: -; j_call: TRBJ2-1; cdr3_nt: TGTGCCAGCAGTTACGGGGCCGTCCGGGAGAGGGGACACAATGAGCAGTTCTTC; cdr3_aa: CASSYGAVRERGHNEQFF
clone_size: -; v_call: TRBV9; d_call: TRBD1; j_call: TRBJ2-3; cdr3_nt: TGTGCCAGCAGCCCCAAAAGGACAGGCCACACAGATACGCAGTATTTT; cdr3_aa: CASSPKRTGHTDTQYF
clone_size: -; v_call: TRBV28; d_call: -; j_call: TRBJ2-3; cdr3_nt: TGTGCCAGTTCACGGGGCGGGGGCACAGATACGCAGTATTTT; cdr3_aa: CASSRGGGTDTQYF
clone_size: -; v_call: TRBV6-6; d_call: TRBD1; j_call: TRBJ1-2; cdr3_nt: TGTGCCAGCAGGTCGGGACAGTTCTATGGCTACACCTTC; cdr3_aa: CASRSGQFYGYTF
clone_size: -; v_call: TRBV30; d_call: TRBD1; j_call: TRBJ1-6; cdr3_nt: TGTGCCTGGAGGGGACAGGGGTTCTATAATTCACCCCTCCACTTT; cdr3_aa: CAWRGQGFYNSPLHF
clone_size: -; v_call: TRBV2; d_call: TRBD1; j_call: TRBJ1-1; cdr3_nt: TGTGCCAGCAGTTCCACAGGGGCGGGGAGGACTGAAGCTTTCTTT; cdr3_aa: CASSSTGAGRTEAFF
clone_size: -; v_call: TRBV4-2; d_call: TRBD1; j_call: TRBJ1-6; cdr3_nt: TGTGCCAGCAGCCGGGACAGGGGTATGGATTCACCCCTCCACTTT; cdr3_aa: CASSRDRGMDSPLHF
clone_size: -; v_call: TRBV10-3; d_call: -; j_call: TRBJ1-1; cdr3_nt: TGTGCCATCAGTGACCCTGACAGAAACACTGAAGCTTTCTTT; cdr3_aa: CAISDPDRNTEAFF
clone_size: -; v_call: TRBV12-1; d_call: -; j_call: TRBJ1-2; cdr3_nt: TGTTCCAGCAGCCCAAGTGGCTACACCTTC; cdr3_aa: CSSSPSGYTF
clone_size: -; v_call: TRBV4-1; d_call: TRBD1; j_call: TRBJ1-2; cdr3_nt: TGCGCCAGCAGCTCGACCGGGACAGGGAACTATGGCTACACCTTC; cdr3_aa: CASSSTGTGNYGYTF
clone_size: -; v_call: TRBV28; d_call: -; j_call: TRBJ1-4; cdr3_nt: TGTGCCAGCAGTTTCGGGGGGGTTGGAACTAATGAAAAACTGTTTTTT; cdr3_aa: CASSFGGVGTNEKLFF
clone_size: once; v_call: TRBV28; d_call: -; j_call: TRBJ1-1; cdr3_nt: TGTGCCACCACGGGGGGGGCTTTGAACACTGAAGCTTTCTTT; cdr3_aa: CATTGGALNTEAFF
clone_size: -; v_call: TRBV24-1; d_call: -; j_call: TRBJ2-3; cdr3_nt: TGTGCCACCAGTGGTACCCGGGTCCCAGATACGCAGTATTTT; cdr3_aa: CATSGTRVPDTQYF
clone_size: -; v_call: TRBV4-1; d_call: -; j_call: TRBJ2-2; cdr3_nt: TGCGCCAGCAGCCAAGAGCCCCTAGGGGAGCTGTTTTTT; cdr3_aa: CASSQEPLGELFF
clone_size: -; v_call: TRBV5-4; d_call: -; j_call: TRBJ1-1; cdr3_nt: TGTGCCAGCAGCTTGGACAGCGGTGAAGCTTTCTTT; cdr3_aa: CASSLDSGEAFF
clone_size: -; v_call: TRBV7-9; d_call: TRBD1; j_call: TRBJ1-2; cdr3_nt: TGTGCCAGCAGCTTAGAGCCCCCCGGGACAGGATATGGCTACACCTTC; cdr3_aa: CASSLEPPGTGYGYTF